A selection of T cell receptor beta chains follows, all from one sample in a study of blood T cells in healthy people across ages. TCRdb used MiXCR to reprocess the 5' RACE reads, holding one entry per CDR3 protein. The table includes almost 1 million distinct CDR3 sequences, just over 50% detected once. Sequencing was carried out using blood. Receptors were obtained from a woman aged 60-75 years in good health. CDR3s include the opening cysteine and the closing phenylalanine or tryptophan. The D gene is left open where the match is weak. The size of a clone is reported for some rows only, either as once, few or many, or as a class for expanded clones.

J gene: TRBJ2-7
V gene: TRBV28
CDR3 length: 15
D gene: .
clone size: .
CDR3 protein: CASSLSGGPGHEQYF
CDR3 DNA: TGTGCCAGCAGTTTGTCAGGCGGCCCCGGCCACGAGCAGTACTTC

J gene: TRBJ2-1
V gene: TRBV20-1
CDR3 length: 15
D gene: TRBD2
clone size: .
CDR3 protein: CSVYSGRAWYNEQFF
CDR3 DNA: TGCAGTGTTTATAGCGGGAGGGCCTGGTACAATGAGCAGTTCTTC

J gene: TRBJ2-7
V gene: TRBV12-5
CDR3 length: 12
D gene: .
clone size: .
CDR3 protein: CASGLGPWEQYF
CDR3 DNA: TGTGCTAGTGGTTTGGGACCTTGGGAGCAGTACTTC

J gene: TRBJ2-7
V gene: TRBV4-1
CDR3 length: 16
D gene: TRBD2
clone size: once
CDR3 protein: CASSQEKGTTDYEQYF
CDR3 DNA: TGCGCCAGCAGCCAAGAGAAAGGGACTACTGACTACGAGCAGTACTTC

J gene: TRBJ2-1
V gene: TRBV12-3/TRBV12-4
CDR3 length: 19
D gene: TRBD2
clone size: few
CDR3 protein: CASSFYPGLAGAPSNEQFF
CDR3 DNA: TGTGCCAGCAGTTTTTACCCGGGACTAGCGGGAGCGCCGTCCAATGAGCAGTTCTTC

J gene: TRBJ2-3
V gene: TRBV20-1
CDR3 length: 14
D gene: TRBD2
clone size: .
CDR3 protein: CSARLAGVLVTQYF
CDR3 DNA: TGCAGTGCTAGACTAGCGGGAGTGTTGGTCACGCAGTATTTT

J gene: TRBJ2-5
V gene: TRBV7-9
CDR3 length: 16
D gene: TRBD1
clone size: .
CDR3 protein: CASSSGQGALWETQYF
CDR3 DNA: TGTGCCAGCAGCTCTGGACAGGGGGCGCTTTGGGAGACCCAGTACTTC

J gene: TRBJ1-2
V gene: TRBV19
CDR3 length: 14
D gene: .
clone size: .
CDR3 protein: CASTGQAHNYGYTF
CDR3 DNA: TGTGCCAGTACCGGGCAGGCTCATAACTATGGCTACACCTTC

J gene: TRBJ1-2
V gene: TRBV10-2
CDR3 length: 17
D gene: .
clone size: .
CDR3 protein: CASSPTADATANYGYTF
CDR3 DNA: TGCGCCAGCAGCCCCACCGCCGACGCGACCGCTAACTATGGCTACACCTTC

J gene: TRBJ2-4
V gene: TRBV20-1
CDR3 length: 16
D gene: .
clone size: .
CDR3 protein: CSAPGQGRFAKNIQYF
CDR3 DNA: TGCAGTGCTCCCGGGCAGGGCCGGTTTGCCAAAAACATTCAGTACTTC

J gene: TRBJ2-7
V gene: TRBV10-2
CDR3 length: 16
D gene: TRBD2
clone size: .
CDR3 protein: CASNDRGRGIDYEQYF
CDR3 DNA: TGCGCCAGCAACGACCGAGGGAGGGGTATCGACTACGAGCAGTACTTC

J gene: TRBJ1-2
V gene: TRBV29-1
CDR3 length: 12
D gene: .
clone size: .
CDR3 protein: CSVGTLWDGYTF
CDR3 DNA: TGCAGCGTTGGGACTCTGTGGGATGGCTACACCTTC

J gene: TRBJ2-3
V gene: TRBV6-7
CDR3 length: 12
D gene: .
clone size: .
CDR3 protein: CASSYPEYTQYF
CDR3 DNA: TGTGCCAGCAGTTACCCCGAGTATACGCAGTATTTT

J gene: TRBJ1-4
V gene: TRBV7-2
CDR3 length: 14
D gene: .
clone size: .
CDR3 protein: CASSWGMANEKLFF
CDR3 DNA: TGTGCCAGCAGCTGGGGGATGGCTAATGAAAAACTGTTTTTT

J gene: TRBJ1-6
V gene: TRBV4-3
CDR3 length: 16
D gene: .
clone size: .
CDR3 protein: CASSQDGIGGNSPLHF
CDR3 DNA: TGCGCCAGCAGCCAAGATGGTATCGGCGGGAATTCACCCCTCCACTTT

J gene: TRBJ2-3
V gene: TRBV7-2
CDR3 length: 15
D gene: TRBD2
clone size: .
CDR3 protein: CASSLNLAVTDTQYF
CDR3 DNA: TGTGCCAGCAGCTTAAACCTAGCGGTTACAGATACGCAGTATTTT

J gene: TRBJ2-5
V gene: TRBV7-2
CDR3 length: 14
D gene: .
clone size: few
CDR3 protein: CASSLGLSKETQYF
CDR3 DNA: TGTGCCAGCAGCTTAGGTCTCAGCAAAGAGACCCAGTACTTC

J gene: TRBJ2-7
V gene: TRBV30
CDR3 length: 14
D gene: TRBD2
clone size: .
CDR3 protein: CAWSYSGRLGEQYF
CDR3 DNA: TGTGCCTGGAGTTATAGCGGGAGGTTGGGCGAGCAGTACTTC

J gene: TRBJ2-1
V gene: TRBV5-6
CDR3 length: 12
D gene: TRBD1
clone size: .
CDR3 protein: CASSSRGRVQFF
CDR3 DNA: TGTGCCAGCAGCTCCAGGGGGCGCGTGCAGTTCTTC

J gene: TRBJ1-3
V gene: TRBV7-2
CDR3 length: 17
D gene: .
clone size: .
CDR3 protein: CASSFGLFATPGNTIYF
CDR3 DNA: TGTGCCAGCAGCTTCGGTTTGTTCGCCACCCCTGGAAACACCATATATTTT

J gene: TRBJ1-2
V gene: TRBV7-4
CDR3 length: 14
D gene: .
clone size: few
CDR3 protein: CASNSDDRMDGYTF
CDR3 DNA: TGTGCCAGCAACTCGGACGACAGGATGGATGGCTACACCTTC

J gene: TRBJ2-7
V gene: TRBV20-1
CDR3 length: 14
D gene: .
clone size: .
CDR3 protein: CSARVPRERYEQYF
CDR3 DNA: TGCAGTGCTAGAGTCCCCCGGGAGAGGTACGAGCAGTACTTC

J gene: TRBJ2-5
V gene: TRBV29-1
CDR3 length: 15
D gene: TRBD1
clone size: few
CDR3 protein: CSVAPRDRRSETQYF
CDR3 DNA: TGCAGCGTCGCCCCCCGGGACAGAAGATCAGAGACCCAGTACTTC

J gene: TRBJ1-6
V gene: TRBV25-1
CDR3 length: 15
D gene: TRBD1
clone size: .
CDR3 protein: CASRETGSGSSPLHF
CDR3 DNA: TGTGCCAGCAGGGAGACAGGGTCTGGGAGTTCACCCCTCCACTTT

J gene: TRBJ2-6
V gene: TRBV6-1
CDR3 length: 17
D gene: TRBD1
clone size: .
CDR3 protein: CASSAGQAPSGANVLTF
CDR3 DNA: TGTGCCAGCAGTGCGGGACAGGCTCCCTCTGGGGCCAACGTCCTGACTTTC

J gene: TRBJ2-1
V gene: TRBV5-1
CDR3 length: 15
D gene: TRBD2
clone size: .
CDR3 protein: CASSWVASGRGEQFF
CDR3 DNA: TGCGCCAGCAGTTGGGTGGCTAGCGGGAGAGGTGAGCAGTTCTTC

J gene: TRBJ1-2
V gene: TRBV12-3/TRBV12-4
CDR3 length: 11
D gene: .
clone size: .
CDR3 protein: CASSPRSGYTF
CDR3 DNA: TGTGCCAGCAGTCCTCGGAGTGGCTACACCTTC

J gene: TRBJ1-4
V gene: TRBV10-3
CDR3 length: 16
D gene: .
clone size: .
CDR3 protein: CAISDPEQGSTEKLFF
CDR3 DNA: TGTGCCATCAGCGACCCAGAACAGGGATCTACTGAAAAACTGTTTTTT